This record concerns one T cell receptor beta chain sequence. This clonotype was found a few times. Its target antigen remains unknown. No base quality information exists; no much larger clone differs at one position. Including cysteine and phenylalanine, the CDR3 has 16 amino acids. Just the 48-base CDR3 DNA is kept, in frame starting at base 1. CDR1 and CDR2 were assigned from the germline V gene as SGHTA and FQGNSA. V is shortened by 4 bases, J by 0 bases, and the region joining them spans 14 bases. These data are taken from a study of T cell repertoires in cytomegalovirus infection (dated by TCRdb to about 2019). About the full investigation: Alongside well-studied HLA-B-restricted epitopes, the peptide stimulations were aimed at recently identified HLA-C-restricted CMV epitopes, whose presentation resists viral immunomodulation. Donor HLA type was relevant to the analysis, as public TCR beta signatures indicated carriage of CMV infection together with the matching HLA type.

The sample was run on an Illumina HiSeq 1500. TCRdb reanalyzed the raw reads on its own, using fastp at Q25 for trimming and MiXCR for clone calling, and kept in-frame beta chains. Records with the same CDR3 protein are collapsed into one entry carrying the most frequent genes and DNA. Recorded for this sample are about 47,000 distinct CDR3 sequences; roughly a fifth of them occurred a single time. The top ten clonotypes cover about four fifths of the sample. The paper as a whole reports these results and caveats: The ex vivo response was dominated by HLA-C-restricted CMV-specific TCR beta clonotypes, which also provided the single most frequent clonotype in two of eight donors. Cumulative frequency of public TCR beta family members discriminated carriers of CMV infection plus the relevant HLA type in this cohort and an independent 352-donor cohort.

Read against the paper, the sample's treatment or condition label means: in vitro stimulation with specific CMV peptide epitopes to enrich CMV-specific T cells. The specimen comprised CD8+ T cells from cultured PBMCs, sampled from culture after CMV antigen stimulation. The TCR comes from a human donor in good health (CMV status not recorded). Some clones in this sample may be carry-over from other donors' samples. The sequence joins TRBV7-2 to TRBJ2-3, with the D call perhaps TRBD1 or TRBD2, as 6 bases match in each case. The CDR3 protein: CASSWRGAGSTDTQYF. In nucleotide form, the sequence is TGTGCCAGCAGCTGGAGGGGGGCAGGGAGCACAGATACGCAGTATTTT.